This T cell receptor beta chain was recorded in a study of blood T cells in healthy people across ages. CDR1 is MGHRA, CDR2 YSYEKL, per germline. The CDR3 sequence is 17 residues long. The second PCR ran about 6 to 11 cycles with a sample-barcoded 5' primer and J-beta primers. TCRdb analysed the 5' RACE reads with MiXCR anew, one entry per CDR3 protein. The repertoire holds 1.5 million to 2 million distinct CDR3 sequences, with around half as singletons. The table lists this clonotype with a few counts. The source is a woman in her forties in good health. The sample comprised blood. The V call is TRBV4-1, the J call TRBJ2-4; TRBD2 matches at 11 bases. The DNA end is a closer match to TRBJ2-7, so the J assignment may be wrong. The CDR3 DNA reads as TGCGCCAGCAGCCATTTCCTTCGGACTAGCGGGTCTTACGAGCAGTACTTC. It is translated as CASSHFLRTSGSYEQYF.